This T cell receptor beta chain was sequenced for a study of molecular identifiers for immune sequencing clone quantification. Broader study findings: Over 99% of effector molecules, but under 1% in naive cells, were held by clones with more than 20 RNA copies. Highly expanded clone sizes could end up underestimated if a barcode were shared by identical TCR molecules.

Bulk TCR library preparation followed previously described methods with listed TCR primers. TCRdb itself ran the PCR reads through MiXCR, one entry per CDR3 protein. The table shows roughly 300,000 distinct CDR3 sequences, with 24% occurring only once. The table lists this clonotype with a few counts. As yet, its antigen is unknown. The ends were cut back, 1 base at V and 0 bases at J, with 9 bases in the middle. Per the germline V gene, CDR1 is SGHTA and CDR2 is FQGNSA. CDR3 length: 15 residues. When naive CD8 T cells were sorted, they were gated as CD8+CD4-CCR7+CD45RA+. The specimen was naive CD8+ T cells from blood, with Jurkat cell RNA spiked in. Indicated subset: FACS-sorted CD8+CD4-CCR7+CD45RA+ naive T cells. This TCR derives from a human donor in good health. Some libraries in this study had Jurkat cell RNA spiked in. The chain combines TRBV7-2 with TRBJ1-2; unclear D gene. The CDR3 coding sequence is TGTGCCAGCAGCTTAGGTCCGGGCCCTAACTATGGCTACACCTTC. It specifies CASSLGPGPNYGYTF.